What follows are 25 T cell receptor beta chains derived from one specimen sequenced in a study of vaccination and CD4 T cells after COVID-19. Sequencing of cultured CD4+ T cell DNA used the Oncomine TCR Beta short-read assay. From the PCR reads, TCRdb called clonotypes with MiXCR, one entry per CDR3 protein. The sample holds over 10,000 distinct CDR3 sequences, 45% to 55% seen once. Treatment given: approximately nine-day PBMC culture with coronavirus spike peptide pools or control peptides (ViraFEST assay). Antigen specificity for these receptors is unknown. The material sequenced was CD4+ T cells from blood, cultured in vitro. Every receptor here comes from a human donor who had recovered from COVID-19.

The V gene is TRBV6-2 or TRBV6-3, the J gene TRBJ1-2; D may be TRBD1 (5 bases). The germline V gene encodes CDR1 MNHEY and CDR2 SVGEGT. Trimming pared 2 bases from V and 8 bases from J, leaving 15 bases between. The CDR3 sequence is 14 residues long. The CDR3 DNA is TGTGCCAGCAGTTACCCGGCGGGGACTGGGGGCTACACCTTC. It yields the protein CASSYPAGTGGYTF.

A few counts support this clonotype. The V and J genes are TRBV6-1 and TRBJ1-5; D gene unclear. Germline CDR1 and CDR2: MNHNS and SASEGT. The CDR3 is 17 residues long. The germline V and J ends were trimmed by 7 bases and 0 bases, with 19 bases remaining between them. CDR3 sequence reads: CASTPPGRGDSNQPQHF. The CDR3 DNA reads TGTGCCAGCACCCCACCCGGGCGGGGTGATAGCAATCAGCCCCAGCATTTT.

The CDR3 coding sequence is TGTGCCTGGAGGCACTTAGCGGGAGGGTTGAATGAGCAGTTCTTC. This codes for CAWRHLAGGLNEQFF. The chain has TRBV30 and TRBJ2-1; 11 nucleotides align to TRBD2. The CDR3 totals 15 residues. Losses at the gene ends were 3 bases for V and 7 bases for J; bases not matched to a gene: 8. CDR1 is GTSNPN, CDR2 SVGIG, per germline (reference sequence).

The rearrangement uses TRBV20-1 and TRBJ1-1, with a possible D match to TRBD1 (6 bases). The germline V gene has CDR1 DFQATT and CDR2 SNEGSKA (reference sequence). The CDR3 totals 14 residues. Trimming cost V 5 bases and J 4 bases, with 17 bases left between them. Here the CDR3 DNA reads TGCAGTGCTCAGACGGGGGGCGAGAGCACTGAAGCTTTCTTT. Its translation: CSAQTGGESTEAFF.

The gene calls are TRBV19 and TRBJ2-2; 8 bases map to TRBD2. With 8 bases clipped from V and 6 bases from J, the junction kept 11 bases outside the gene matches. The CDR3 totals 15 residues. Germline assignment: CDR1 LNHDA and CDR2 SQIVND (reference sequence). The CDR3 reads CASYPSGGPPGELFF. CDR3 bases: TGTGCCAGTTATCCGTCGGGAGGGCCCCCCGGGGAGCTGTTTTTT.

The chain employs TRBV27 and TRBJ2-1, with 8 nucleotides matching TRBD2. Germline CDR1 MNHEY, CDR2 SMNVEV (reference sequence). This CDR3 comprises 17 residues. The V and J ends lost 3 bases and 5 bases, in that order; junction bases with no gene match: 12. DNA of the CDR3: TGTGCCAGCAGTTTGGGGTGGGGGCGGGAGGCTCACAATGAGCAGTTCTTC. Translating gives CASSLGWGREAHNEQFF.

The rearrangement joins TRBV6-4 to TRBJ1-5; maybe TRBD1 (5 bases). CDR1 is MRHNA, CDR2 SNTAGT, per germline. Trimming stripped 6 bases from V and 5 bases from J, with 17 bases between. This CDR3 is built from 15 residues. CDR3: CASRRTYRYDQPQHF. Here the CDR3 DNA reads TGTGCCAGCAGGAGGACCTACAGGTATGATCAGCCCCAGCATTTT.

The chain employs TRBV28 and TRBJ1-5; TRBD1 is a possible D gene (5 bases). The V gene's germline CDR1 is MDHEN and CDR2 SYDVKM. Trimming cost V 4 bases and J 1 base, with 11 bases left between them. This CDR3 region has 15 residues. Here the CDR3 reads CASSSGGKSNQPQHF. CDR3 nucleotides: TGTGCCAGCAGTTCTGGGGGGAAAAGCAATCAGCCCCAGCATTTT.

The chain carries TRBV27 and TRBJ2-5; 7 bases are shared with TRBD1. The CDR3 consists of 15 residues. The trim removed 4 bases at V and 3 bases at J, leaving 8 bases unmatched. The germline V gene has CDR1 MNHEY and CDR2 SMNVEV (reference sequence). The CDR3: CASSSRQGVEETQYF. CDR3 sequence (DNA): TGTGCCAGCAGTTCCAGGCAGGGGGTCGAAGAGACCCAGTACTTC.

The chain recombines TRBV27 with TRBJ1-2; D is uncertain. V lost 0 bases, J lost 5 bases, and 7 bases lay in between. The CDR3 sequence is 13 residues long. CDR1 is MNHEY, CDR2 SMNVEV, per germline (reference sequence). This CDR3 is CASSLSPQYGYTF. In DNA, the CDR3 is TGTGCCAGCAGTTTATCCCCACAGTATGGCTACACCTTC.

This clonotype was counted once. The chain combines TRBV7-2 with TRBJ1-2, with 8 bases lining up with TRBD1. After removal of 2 bases from V and 3 bases from J, the junction contained 5 bases not matched to a gene. The CDR3 extends over 15 amino acids. CDR1 and CDR2 from the germline V gene are SGHTA and FQGNSA. Written as DNA, the CDR3 is TGTGCCAGCAGCTTAATCCCGGACAGGGACTATGGCTACACCTTC. Protein product: CASSLIPDRDYGYTF.

The chain combines TRBV4-1 with TRBJ2-5; D may be TRBD1 (6 bases). Looked up from germline, CDR1 is MGHRA and CDR2 is YSYEKL. This CDR3 has 14 amino acids. V was clipped by 3 bases and J by 7 bases, with 15 bases between them. CDR3 sequence reads: CASSQTPGAGTQYF. The CDR3 nucleotides read TGCGCCAGCAGCCAGACACCAGGGGCTGGGACCCAGTACTTC.

The chain employs TRBV6-1 and TRBJ2-4; 9 bases are a match to TRBD1. J was trimmed by 10 bases and V by 5 bases; bases with no gene match: 9. This CDR3 is built from 14 residues. CDR1 is MNHNS, CDR2 SASEGT, per germline. CDR3 bases: TGTGCCAGCAGTATGGACAGGGGAGGAAGGATTCAGTACTTC. Its translation is CASSMDRGGRIQYF.

The chain employs TRBV20-1 and TRBJ2-4; 9 bases agree with TRBD2. The V and J ends lost 0 bases and 6 bases, in that order; junction bases with no gene match: 12. CDR1 DFQATT and CDR2 SNEGSKA come from the germline V gene (reference sequence). This CDR3 is 17 amino acids long. As DNA, the CDR3 is TGCAGTGCTAGAGATCTCTTCTGGACTAGCGAGGGAAACATTCAGTACTTC. It encodes CSARDLFWTSEGNIQYF.

CDR3 protein: CASSLARTEIYNEQFF. The DNA for the CDR3 is TGCGCCAGCAGCTTGGCCAGGACAGAAATCTACAATGAGCAGTTCTTC. The chain has TRBV5-1 and TRBJ2-1; a weak D match, TRBD1 (6 bases). Germline CDR1 and CDR2: SGHRS and YFSETQ. Trimming removed 0 bases at V and 3 bases at J, with 13 bases between. The CDR3 has 16 amino acids.

V and J are TRBV20-1 and TRBJ2-7, with no clear D. The ends were cut back, 2 bases at V and 2 bases at J, with 16 bases in the middle. The germline V gene encodes CDR1 DFQATT and CDR2 SNEGSKA (reference sequence). The CDR3 length is 15 residues. The CDR3 loop is CSARPHTGSPYEQYF. DNA for the CDR3: TGCAGTGCTAGACCCCATACGGGTAGCCCCTACGAGCAGTACTTC.

V gene TRBV6-1 combines with J gene TRBJ2-5; D is unresolved. CDR1 and CDR2 (germline): MNHNS, SASEGT. The CDR3 sequence is 16 residues long. V lost 5 bases and J lost 3, with 19 bases in between. CDR3 coding DNA: TGTGCCAGCAGTCCGGGTGGCTCACCTTCAAAAGAGACCCAGTACTTC. Translating gives CASSPGGSPSKETQYF.

This chain connects TRBV5-8 to TRBJ2-5; weak D call: TRBD2 (5 bases). Germline V gene sequence: CDR1 SGHTS, CDR2 YDEGEE. Trimming removed 5 bases at V and 4 bases at J, with 15 bases between. This CDR3 is built from 14 residues. In DNA form, the CDR3 reads TGTGCCAGCAGTCGGGGATCGATCCGAGAGACCCAGTACTTC. It is translated as CASSRGSIRETQYF.

This rearrangement joins TRBV20-1 to TRBJ2-1; 8 bases are shared with TRBD2. Germline V gene data show CDR1 as DFQATT and CDR2 as SNEGSKA (reference sequence). The ends lost 3 bases at V and 0 bases at J; junction bases unmatched: 4. This CDR3 has 15 residues. The CDR3 reads CSARQRESSYNEQFF. The CDR3 DNA reads as TGCAGTGCTAGGCAGCGGGAGAGCTCCTACAATGAGCAGTTCTTC.

The chain combines TRBV10-3 with TRBJ1-2; tentative D call: TRBD1 (5 bases). The germline V and J ends were trimmed by 10 bases and 2 bases, with 17 bases remaining between them. This CDR3 is 14 amino acids long. The germline V gene encodes CDR1 ENHRY and CDR2 SYGVKD. CDR3 amino acids: CATLSGGGNYGYTF. The CDR3 DNA is TGTGCCACCCTGAGTGGGGGGGGGAACTATGGCTACACCTTC.

This chain uses TRBV28 with TRBJ2-7; D is perhaps TRBD2 (5 bases). Germline-derived CDR1 and CDR2 are MDHEN and SYDVKM. The V end was cut by 5 bases, the J end by 3 bases, with 14 bases between. The CDR3 is made up of 14 amino acids. CDR3 in amino acids: CASSPRGEHYEQYF. The CDR3 region has the DNA TGTGCCAGCAGTCCCCGGGGAGAACACTACGAGCAGTACTTC.

This clonotype occurred a few times. V usage is TRBV24-1 and J usage is TRBJ1-6; perhaps TRBD1 as D (5 bases). Trimming cost V 4 bases and J 1 base, with 16 bases left between them. The CDR3 extends over 18 amino acids. Germline CDR1 reads KGHDR; CDR2 reads SFDVKD. CDR3 sequence (DNA): TGTGCCACCAGTGAACCCTCCCAGGGTCCTTCCTATAATTCACCCCTCCACTTT. Translating it yields CATSEPSQGPSYNSPLHF.

CDR3 in amino acids: CATSDPDSVGDKNIQYF. The CDR3 DNA sequence: TGTGCCACCAGTGACCCGGACAGTGTAGGGGACAAAAACATTCAGTACTTC. The chain joins TRBV24-1 to TRBJ2-4; D might be TRBD1 (6 bases). The germline V gene encodes CDR1 KGHDR and CDR2 SFDVKD. Trimming cost V 4 bases and J 3 bases, with 18 bases left between them. The CDR3 consists of 17 residues.

The V gene is TRBV12-3 or TRBV12-4, the J gene TRBJ2-5, with D tentatively TRBD1 or TRBD2 (5 bases each). This CDR3 contains 14 residues. V lost 4 bases and J 5 bases, leaving 14 bases between the germline ends. CDR3 amino acids: CASSSSGAEETQYF. Here the CDR3 DNA reads TGTGCCAGCAGTTCGTCCGGGGCTGAGGAGACCCAGTACTTC.

CDR3 sequence: CASRNPTEDTQYF. Here the CDR3 DNA reads TGTGCCAGCAGAAACCCGACAGAAGATACGCAGTATTTT. This chain joins TRBV6-1 and TRBJ2-3, with D possibly matching TRBD1 (5 bases). V lost 6 bases and J 5 bases, leaving 12 bases between the germline ends. This CDR3 has 13 residues. CDR1 is MNHNS and CDR2 is SASEGT in the germline V gene.